This is a list of T cell receptor beta chains from one sample in a study of blood T cell repertoires in COVID-19. Measured with immunoSEQ multiplex PCR; TCRdb has only the in-frame clones, and not every one. The data show some 210,000 clones, 80% to 90% seen once. The sample comprised peripheral blood. Receptors were obtained from a woman aged 50 to 60 with active or convalescent COVID-19. CDR3s include the opening cysteine and the closing phenylalanine or tryptophan. Fields, in order: D gene, clone size, V gene, J gene, CDR3 DNA, CDR3 protein. The D gene is left open where the match is weak. Clone size is stated in some rows and not others, as once, few, many or a class when expanded.

D: TRBD2; size: few; V: TRBV10-3; J: TRBJ2-7; DNA: TGTGCCATCAGTGATCCGGGACTAGCAGAGTACGAGCAGTACTTC; CDR3: CAISDPGLAEYEQYF
D: NA; size: NA; V: TRBV28; J: TRBJ1-2; DNA: TGTGCCGCGGAACGGAATAACTATGGCTACACCTTC; CDR3: CAAERNNYGYTF
D: NA; size: once; V: TRBV28; J: TRBJ1-2; DNA: TGTGCCAGCAGTGGGTTGAGGAGCGGCTACACCTTC; CDR3: CASSGLRSGYTF
D: TRBD1; size: NA; V: TRBV27; J: TRBJ2-7; DNA: TGTGCCACAAATCCCAAGACAGGGGCGGTCCACGAGCAGTACTTC; CDR3: CATNPKTGAVHEQYF
D: NA; size: NA; V: TRBV6-1; J: TRBJ2-6; DNA: TGTGCCAGCAGTAAAGACAGCCTAACCTCTGGGGCCAACGTCCTGACTTTC; CDR3: CASSKDSLTSGANVLTF
D: NA; size: NA; V: TRBV9; J: TRBJ1-2; DNA: TGTGCCAGCAGCGTTGGGGCAGGGAACTATGGCTACACCTTC; CDR3: CASSVGAGNYGYTF
D: TRBD2; size: NA; V: TRBV5-1; J: TRBJ2-5; DNA: TGCGCCAGCCTTACTAGCGGGGGCTTTAAACGGGAGACCCAGTACTTC; CDR3: CASLTSGGFKRETQYF
D: TRBD2; size: once; V: TRBV3-1/TRBV3-2; J: TRBJ2-3; DNA: TGTGCCAGCAGCCAAGGTACTCCTAGCGGGGGAATCACAGATACGCAGTATTTT; CDR3: CASSQGTPSGGITDTQYF
D: TRBD1; size: NA; V: TRBV9; J: TRBJ2-3; DNA: TGTGCCAGCAGCGCCTCCGGGACAGCCACAGATACGCAGTATTTT; CDR3: CASSASGTATDTQYF
D: NA; size: once; V: TRBV5-5; J: TRBJ2-5; DNA: TGTGCCAGCAGCCCTAGGTGGCAGGCGGGGGAGACCCAGTACTTC; CDR3: CASSPRWQAGETQYF
D: TRBD2; size: NA; V: TRBV5-1; J: TRBJ2-4; DNA: TGCGCCAGCAGCCCGCTAGCGGGGGGGCCGGTCATTCAGTACTTC; CDR3: CASSPLAGGPVIQYF
D: NA; size: NA; V: TRBV19; J: TRBJ1-4; DNA: TGTGCCAGTAGTACCCAGACGGGTAATGAAAAACTGTTTTTT; CDR3: CASSTQTGNEKLFF
D: TRBD2; size: NA; V: TRBV24-1; J: TRBJ2-7; DNA: TGTGCCACCAGTGACCTAGGGACTAGCGGTACCTACGAGCAGTACTTC; CDR3: CATSDLGTSGTYEQYF
D: NA; size: NA; V: TRBV29-1; J: TRBJ1-5; DNA: TGCAGCGTGGCGGGGGGAGAGCATCAGCCCCAGCATTTT; CDR3: CSVAGGEHQPQHF
D: NA; size: NA; V: TRBV5-4; J: TRBJ2-2; DNA: TGTGCCAGCAGCCCGCTCCAGGGTAACACCGGGGAGCTGTTTTTT; CDR3: CASSPLQGNTGELFF
D: TRBD1; size: NA; V: TRBV5-1; J: TRBJ1-2; DNA: TGCGCCAGCAGTCCGGGACAGGGATTCTATGGCTACACCTTC; CDR3: CASSPGQGFYGYTF
D: TRBD1; size: few; V: TRBV2; J: TRBJ1-5; DNA: TGTGCCAGCAGTGAAGGGGGACAGGCTCATAGCAATCAGCCCCAGCATTTT; CDR3: CASSEGGQAHSNQPQHF
D: NA; size: NA; V: TRBV28; J: TRBJ1-5; DNA: TGTGCCAGCAGTTCTCCCTCGGGAGGGCCTTATCAGCCCCAGCATTTT; CDR3: CASSSPSGGPYQPQHF
D: NA; size: NA; V: TRBV28; J: TRBJ1-5; DNA: TGTGCCAGCAGTTTGGGCGGGCAGATTTATCAGCCCCAGCATTTT; CDR3: CASSLGGQIYQPQHF
D: NA; size: NA; V: TRBV29-1; J: TRBJ1-1; DNA: TGCAGCGTTGCCGGGGCAGGGGTAGCTTTCTTT; CDR3: CSVAGAGVAFF
D: TRBD2; size: NA; V: TRBV11-2; J: TRBJ2-5; DNA: TGTGCCAGCAGCTCCCGGGCGGGGGGGCCGTTAGAGACCCAGTACTTC; CDR3: CASSSRAGGPLETQYF
D: TRBD2; size: NA; V: TRBV28; J: TRBJ2-3; DNA: TGTGCCAGCCGTAAACAGCGGGGGCAAGATACGCAGTATTTT; CDR3: CASRKQRGQDTQYF
D: TRBD2; size: NA; V: TRBV28; J: TRBJ2-5; DNA: TGTGCCAGCAGTTTGATAGCGGGGTCAGAGACCCAGTACTTC; CDR3: CASSLIAGSETQYF
D: NA; size: few; V: TRBV28; J: TRBJ1-6; DNA: TGTGCCACCTCATCCGGTCCTACCTATAATTCACCCCTCCACTTT; CDR3: CATSSGPTYNSPLHF
D: TRBD1; size: many; V: TRBV5-5; J: TRBJ1-1; DNA: TGTGCCAGCAGCTGGTGGACAGGGGGCTTCGGGGCTTTCTTT; CDR3: CASSWWTGGFGAFF
D: TRBD1; size: NA; V: TRBV2; J: TRBJ1-4; DNA: TGTGCCGGGGGGACAGGGGCTAATGAAAAACTGTTTTTT; CDR3: CAGGTGANEKLFF
D: NA; size: NA; V: TRBV28; J: TRBJ2-2; DNA: TGTGCCAGCAGTTTTGTCAGTACCGGGGAGCTGTTTTTT; CDR3: CASSFVSTGELFF
D: NA; size: few; V: TRBV28; J: TRBJ1-6; DNA: TGTGCCAGCAGTTTAGCCGGGCGGGATAATTCACCCCTCCACTTT; CDR3: CASSLAGRDNSPLHF
D: NA; size: NA; V: TRBV7-2; J: TRBJ1-1; DNA: TGTGCCAGCAGCTTCCCTCCGGTGGAGACTGAAGCTTTCTTT; CDR3: CASSFPPVETEAFF
D: TRBD2; size: few; V: TRBV5-1; J: TRBJ2-1; DNA: TGCGCCAGCAGCGGCTCAAGCGGGGGGGTGAATGAGCAGTTCTTC; CDR3: CASSGSSGGVNEQFF
D: NA; size: many; V: TRBV6-1; J: TRBJ2-7; DNA: TGTGCCAGCAGTGACGGGAGTCACTACGAGCAGTACTTC; CDR3: CASSDGSHYEQYF
D: TRBD2; size: NA; V: TRBV6-5; J: TRBJ2-1; DNA: TGTGCCAGCAGGGGACTAGCGGGAGGGTATGGTGAGCAGTTCTTC; CDR3: CASRGLAGGYGEQFF
D: NA; size: NA; V: TRBV11-2; J: TRBJ1-1; DNA: TGTGCCAGCAGCTTAGTCGGTTCGAACACTGAAGCTTTCTTT; CDR3: CASSLVGSNTEAFF
D: TRBD2; size: NA; V: TRBV7-9; J: TRBJ2-3; DNA: TGTGCCAGCAGCCGTTGGACTAGCGGGGGAGGGGATACGCAGTATTTT; CDR3: CASSRWTSGGGDTQYF